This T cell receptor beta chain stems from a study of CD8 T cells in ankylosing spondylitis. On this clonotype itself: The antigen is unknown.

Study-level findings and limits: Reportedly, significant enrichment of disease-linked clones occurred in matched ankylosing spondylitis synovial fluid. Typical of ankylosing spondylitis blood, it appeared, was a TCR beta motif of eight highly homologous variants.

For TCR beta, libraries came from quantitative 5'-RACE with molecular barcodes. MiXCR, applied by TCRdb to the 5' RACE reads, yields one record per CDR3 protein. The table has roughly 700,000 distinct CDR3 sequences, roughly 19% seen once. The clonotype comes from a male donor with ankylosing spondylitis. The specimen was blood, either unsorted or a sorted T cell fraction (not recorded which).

The CDR3 DNA follows: TGTGCCAGCAGCCTCCTGCAGGATTCAGACCAGTACTTC. This sequence encodes CASSLLQDSDQYF. The chain employs TRBV12-3 or TRBV12-4 and TRBJ2-5; D is uncertain. This CDR3 contains 13 residues. V lost 6 bases, J lost 10 bases, and 18 bases lay in between.